The next 2 T cell receptor beta chains were all read from a single sample in a study of blood T cell repertoires in COVID-19. Data came from immunoSEQ multiplex PCR; TCRdb stores just in-frame clones and leaves some out. The sample gives 250,000 to 400,000 clones, more than 70% of which show up once; 1.6% is in the top ten. Sequencing input: peripheral blood. The source of these receptors is a woman aged 30 to 39 with COVID-19, enrolled during active disease.

CDR3 region: CASSQTGPSGGAGQETQYF. The CDR3 region has the DNA TGTGCCAGCAGCCAAACTGGGCCTAGCGGGGGGGCCGGGCAAGAGACCCAGTACTTC. The chain links TRBV3-1 (or the pseudogene TRBV3-2) to TRBJ2-5, with 12 positions matching TRBD2. Unmatched junction bases numbered 12, after V lost 2 bases and J lost 2 bases. The CDR3 has 19 amino acids. The germline CDR1 and CDR2 sequences are LGHDT and YNNKEL (reference sequence).

The CDR3 DNA follows: TGTGCCAGCTCGAAGGGACAGGGGGCTTATGAGCAGTTCTTC. It specifies CASSKGQGAYEQFF. J is TRBJ2-1 and V is TRBV18; 12 bases align to TRBD1. CDR3 length: 14 amino acids. From germline, CDR1 is KGHSH and CDR2 LQKENI. The V segment lost 6 bases and the J segment 8 bases; nucleotides outside the gene matches: 5.